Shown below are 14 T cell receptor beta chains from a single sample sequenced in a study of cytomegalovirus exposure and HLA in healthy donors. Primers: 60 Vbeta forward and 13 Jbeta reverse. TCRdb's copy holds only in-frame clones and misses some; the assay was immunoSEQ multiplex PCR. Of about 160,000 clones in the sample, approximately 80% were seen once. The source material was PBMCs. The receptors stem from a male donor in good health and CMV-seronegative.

The CDR3 DNA sequence: TGTGCCAGCAGCGTAGAAGGGGCCTCGGAGACCCAGTACTTC. Translated: CASSVEGASETQYF. The genes are TRBV9 and TRBJ2-5, with D maybe TRBD1 (5 bases). The CDR3 consists of 14 residues. Germline-derived CDR1 and CDR2 are SGDLS and YYNGEE. V was shortened by 0 bases and J by 5 bases, with 11 bases between the two germline ends.

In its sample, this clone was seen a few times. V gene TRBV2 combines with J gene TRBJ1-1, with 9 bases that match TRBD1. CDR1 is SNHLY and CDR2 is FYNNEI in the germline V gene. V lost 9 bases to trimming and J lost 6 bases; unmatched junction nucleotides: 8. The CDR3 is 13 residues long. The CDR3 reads CARGSDRGAEAFF. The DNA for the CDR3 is TGTGCCAGGGGGTCGGACAGGGGCGCTGAAGCTTTCTTT.

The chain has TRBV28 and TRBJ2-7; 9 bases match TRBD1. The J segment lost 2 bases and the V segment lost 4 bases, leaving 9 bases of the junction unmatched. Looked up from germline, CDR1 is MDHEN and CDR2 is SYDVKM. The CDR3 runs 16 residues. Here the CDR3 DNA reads TGTGCCAGCAGTTCACCGACCGGGACAGGGACCTACGAGCAGTACTTC. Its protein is CASSSPTGTGTYEQYF.

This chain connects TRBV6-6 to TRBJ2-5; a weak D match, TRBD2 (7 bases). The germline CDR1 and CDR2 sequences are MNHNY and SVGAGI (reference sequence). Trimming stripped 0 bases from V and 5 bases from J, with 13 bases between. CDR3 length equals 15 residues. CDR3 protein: CASSYSKGGGETQYF. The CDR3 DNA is TGTGCCAGCAGTTACTCGAAGGGGGGAGGGGAGACCCAGTACTTC.

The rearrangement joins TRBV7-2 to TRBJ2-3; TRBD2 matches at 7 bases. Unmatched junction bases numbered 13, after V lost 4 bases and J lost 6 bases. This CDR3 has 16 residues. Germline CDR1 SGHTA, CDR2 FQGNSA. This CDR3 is CASSSTSPPSPDTQYF. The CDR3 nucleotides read TGTGCCAGCAGCTCGACTAGCCCACCGTCCCCGGATACGCAGTATTTT.

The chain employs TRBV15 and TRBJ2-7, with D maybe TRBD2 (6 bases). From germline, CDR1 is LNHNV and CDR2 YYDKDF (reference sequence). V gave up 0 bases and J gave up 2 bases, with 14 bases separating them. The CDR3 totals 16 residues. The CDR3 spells CATSRENPGVPYEQYF. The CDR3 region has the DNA TGTGCCACCAGCAGAGAAAACCCGGGAGTACCCTACGAGCAGTACTTC.

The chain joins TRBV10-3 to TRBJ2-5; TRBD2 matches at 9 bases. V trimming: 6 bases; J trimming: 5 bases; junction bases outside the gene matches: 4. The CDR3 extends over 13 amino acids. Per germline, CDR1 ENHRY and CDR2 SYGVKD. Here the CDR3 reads CAISLREGETQYF. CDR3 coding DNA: TGTGCCATCAGCCTGCGGGAGGGGGAGACCCAGTACTTC.

In DNA, the CDR3 is TGTGCCAGCAGCCCCCTTGCCGGGAGTCCCTCCTACGAGCAGTACTTC. Translating it yields CASSPLAGSPSYEQYF. This sequence joins TRBV5-6 and TRBJ2-7; tentatively, D is TRBD2 (6 bases). This CDR3 is built from 16 residues. Trimming cost V 4 bases and J 0 bases, with 17 bases left between them. From germline, CDR1 is SGHDT and CDR2 YYEEEE.

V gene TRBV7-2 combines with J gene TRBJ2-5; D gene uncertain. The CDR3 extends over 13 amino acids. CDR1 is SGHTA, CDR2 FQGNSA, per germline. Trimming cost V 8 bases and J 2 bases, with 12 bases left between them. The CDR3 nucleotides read TGTGCCAGCTGCCCGGTCCCTCAAGAGACCCAGTACTTC. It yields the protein CASCPVPQETQYF.

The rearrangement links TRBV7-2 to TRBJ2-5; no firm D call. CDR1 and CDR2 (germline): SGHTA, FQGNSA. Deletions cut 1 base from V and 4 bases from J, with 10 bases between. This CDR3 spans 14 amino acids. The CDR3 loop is CASSLEARGETQYF. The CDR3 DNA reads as TGTGCCAGCAGCTTAGAGGCCAGAGGAGAGACCCAGTACTTC.

CDR3 bases: TGTGCCAGCAGCTTATTTCCGGGGGGGATCAACACCGGGGAGCTGTTTTTT. It specifies CASSLFPGGINTGELFF. The chain is built from TRBV11-2 and TRBJ2-2, with 8 bases lining up with TRBD2. The CDR3 runs to 17 residues. Germline-derived CDR1 and CDR2 are SGHAT and FQNNGV. V was pared by 2 bases and J by 2 bases, with 7 bases of the junction left unmatched.

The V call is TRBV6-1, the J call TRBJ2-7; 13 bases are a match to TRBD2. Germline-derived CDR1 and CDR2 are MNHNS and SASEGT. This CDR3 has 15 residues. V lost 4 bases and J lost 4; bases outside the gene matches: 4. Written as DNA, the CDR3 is TGTGCCAGCAGTGGACTAGCGGGGGGTAGTTACGAGCAGTACTTC. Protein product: CASSGLAGGSYEQYF.

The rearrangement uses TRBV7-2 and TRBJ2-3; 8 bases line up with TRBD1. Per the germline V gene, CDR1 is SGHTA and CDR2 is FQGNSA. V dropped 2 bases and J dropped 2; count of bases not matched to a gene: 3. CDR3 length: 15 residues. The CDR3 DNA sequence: TGTGCCAGCAGCTTACAGGGGGCGACCACAGATACGCAGTATTTT. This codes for CASSLQGATTDTQYF.

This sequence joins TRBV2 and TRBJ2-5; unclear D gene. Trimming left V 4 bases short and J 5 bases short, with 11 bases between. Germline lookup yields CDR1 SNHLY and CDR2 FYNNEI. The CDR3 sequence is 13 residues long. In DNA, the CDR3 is TGTGCCAGCAGTGTGTGGGCGCTCGAGACCCAGTACTTC. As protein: CASSVWALETQYF.